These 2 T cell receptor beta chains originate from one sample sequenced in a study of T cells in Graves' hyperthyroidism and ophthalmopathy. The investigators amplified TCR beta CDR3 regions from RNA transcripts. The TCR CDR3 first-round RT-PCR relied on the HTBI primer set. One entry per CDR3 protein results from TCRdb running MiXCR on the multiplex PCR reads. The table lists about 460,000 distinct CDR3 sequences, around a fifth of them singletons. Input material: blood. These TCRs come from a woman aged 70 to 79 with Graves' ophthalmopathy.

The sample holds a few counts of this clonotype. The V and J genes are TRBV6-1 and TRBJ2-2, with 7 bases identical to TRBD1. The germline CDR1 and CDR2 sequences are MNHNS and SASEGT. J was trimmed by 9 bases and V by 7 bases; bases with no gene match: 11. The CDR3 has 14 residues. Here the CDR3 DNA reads TGTGCCAGCAAGGTGGGACAGACCCACCGGGAGCTGTTTTTT. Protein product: CASKVGQTHRELFF.

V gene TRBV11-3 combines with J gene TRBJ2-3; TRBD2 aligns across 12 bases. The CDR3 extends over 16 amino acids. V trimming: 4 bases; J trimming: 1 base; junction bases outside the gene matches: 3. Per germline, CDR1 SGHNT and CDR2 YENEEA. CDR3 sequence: CASSYSSGRGTDTQYF. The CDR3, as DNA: TGTGCCAGCAGCTATTCTAGCGGGAGGGGCACAGATACGCAGTATTTT.